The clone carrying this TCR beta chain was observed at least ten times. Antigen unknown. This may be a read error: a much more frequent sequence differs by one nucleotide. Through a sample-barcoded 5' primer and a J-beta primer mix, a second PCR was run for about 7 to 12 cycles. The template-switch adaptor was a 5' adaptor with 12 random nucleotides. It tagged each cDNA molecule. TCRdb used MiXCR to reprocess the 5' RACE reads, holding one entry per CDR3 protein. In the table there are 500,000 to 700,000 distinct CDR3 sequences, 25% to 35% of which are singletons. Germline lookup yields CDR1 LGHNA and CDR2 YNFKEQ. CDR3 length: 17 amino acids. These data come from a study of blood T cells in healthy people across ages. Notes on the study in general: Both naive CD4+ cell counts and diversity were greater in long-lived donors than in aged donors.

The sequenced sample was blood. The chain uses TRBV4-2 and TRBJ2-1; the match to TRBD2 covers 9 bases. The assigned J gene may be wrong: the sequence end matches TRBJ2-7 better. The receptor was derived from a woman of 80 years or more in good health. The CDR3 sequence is CASSREIAGASYNEQYF. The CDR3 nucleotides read TGTGCCAGCAGCCGAGAGATAGCGGGGGCCTCCTACAATGAGCAGTACTTC.